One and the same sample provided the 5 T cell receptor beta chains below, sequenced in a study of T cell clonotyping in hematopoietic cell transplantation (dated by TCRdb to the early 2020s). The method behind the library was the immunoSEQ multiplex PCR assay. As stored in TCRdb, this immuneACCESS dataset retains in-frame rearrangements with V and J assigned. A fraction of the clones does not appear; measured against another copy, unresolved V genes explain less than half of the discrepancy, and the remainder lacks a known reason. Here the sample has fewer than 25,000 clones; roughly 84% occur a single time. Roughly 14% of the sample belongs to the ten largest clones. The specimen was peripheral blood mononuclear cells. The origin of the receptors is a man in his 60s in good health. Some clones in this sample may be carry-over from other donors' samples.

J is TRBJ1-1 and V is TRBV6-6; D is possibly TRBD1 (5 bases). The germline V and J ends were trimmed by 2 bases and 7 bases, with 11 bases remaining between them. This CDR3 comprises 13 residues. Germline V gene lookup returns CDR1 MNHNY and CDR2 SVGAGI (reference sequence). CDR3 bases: TGTGCCAGCAGTTACGAGGGGCGGGTTGAAGCTTTCTTT. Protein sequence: CASSYEGRVEAFF.

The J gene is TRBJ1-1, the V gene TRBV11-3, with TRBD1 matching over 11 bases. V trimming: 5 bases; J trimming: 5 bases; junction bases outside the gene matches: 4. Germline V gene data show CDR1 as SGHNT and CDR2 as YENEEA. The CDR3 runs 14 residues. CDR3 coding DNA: TGTGCCAGCAGCATGGGGACAGGGGGTACTGAAGCTTTCTTT. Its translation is CASSMGTGGTEAFF. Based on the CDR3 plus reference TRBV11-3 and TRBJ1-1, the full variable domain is EAGVVQSPRYKIIEKKQPVAFWCNPISGHNTLYWYLQNLGQGPELLIRYENEEAVDDSQLPKDRFSAERLKGVDSTLKIQPAELGDSAVYLCASSMGTGGTEAFFGQGTRLTVV.

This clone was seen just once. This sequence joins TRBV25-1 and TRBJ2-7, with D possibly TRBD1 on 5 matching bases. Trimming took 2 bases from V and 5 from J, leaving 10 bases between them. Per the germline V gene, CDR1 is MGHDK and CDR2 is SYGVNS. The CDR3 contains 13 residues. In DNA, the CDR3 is TGTGCCAGCAGTGAAAGAGGCAGGGACGAGCAGTACTTC. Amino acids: CASSERGRDEQYF.

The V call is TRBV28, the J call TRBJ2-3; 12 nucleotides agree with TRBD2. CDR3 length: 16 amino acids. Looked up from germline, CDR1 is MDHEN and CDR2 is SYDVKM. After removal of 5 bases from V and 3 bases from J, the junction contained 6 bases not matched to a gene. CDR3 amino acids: CASSARLAGETDTQYF. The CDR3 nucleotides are TGTGCCAGCAGTGCTAGACTAGCGGGGGAGACAGATACGCAGTATTTT.

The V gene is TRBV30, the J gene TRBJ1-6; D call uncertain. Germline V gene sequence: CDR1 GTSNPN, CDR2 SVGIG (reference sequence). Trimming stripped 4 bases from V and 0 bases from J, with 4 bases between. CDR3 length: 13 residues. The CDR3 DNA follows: TGTGCCTGGACTATCTCCTATAATTCACCCCTCCACTTT. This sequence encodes CAWTISYNSPLHF.